The clone carrying this T cell receptor beta chain is a singleton in its sample. As yet, its antigen is unknown. The trim removed 0 bases at V and 7 bases at J, leaving 11 bases unmatched. CDR1 and CDR2 from the germline V gene are MGHRA and YSYEKL. The CDR3 length is 17 residues. This sample is drawn from a study of cytomegalovirus exposure and HLA in healthy donors. Study findings and constraints: When a later analysis was performed, an Asian-associated ancestry cluster reportedly had fewer N-insertions than the roughly 640-donor mean.

The PCR contained 60 Vbeta and 13 Jbeta primers. Profiling relied on immunoSEQ multiplex PCR, and the TCRdb table lists in-frame clones only, not all of them. The sample has about 110,000 clones, less than 80% seen once; the top ten hold approximately 3.9%. Sequenced input: PBMCs. The receptor was derived from a man aged 30 to 45 in good health and CMV-seropositive. This sequence joins TRBV4-1 and TRBJ2-1; 8 bases are a match to TRBD2. CDR3 coding DNA: TGCGCCAGCAGCCAAGATGGAAACGGGGGGGGCTGGAATGAGCAGTTCTTC. Translated: CASSQDGNGGGWNEQFF.